This TCR beta chain emerged from a study of tumor-infiltrating lymphocytes in primary liver carcinoma. Study-wide context: Each of the growths was stage T1-T3 N0M0, extending about 4 to 11 cm across.

Study-wide results and caveats: Pairs comparing tumor with adjacent tissue or blood overlapped less than pairs drawn from tumor regions.

The table lists this clonotype with a few counts. Antigen: not known. An end of the junction does not agree with germline; a read error may underlie this. Synthesis of TCR beta cDNA was carried out from approximately 500 ng total RNA with a constant-region primer. Nested multiplex PCR, run for three rounds with slightly modified ARM-PCR, yielded TCR beta libraries. Running approximately 10 cycles apiece, the first two PCR rounds relied on TRBV1-TRBV30 forward primers together with a C-beta reverse primer. TCRdb re-called the multiplex PCR reads with MiXCR, one entry per CDR3 protein. This sample has more than 30,000 distinct CDR3 sequences; 75% occur once, and the top ten carry more than 30%. Extraction of RNA together with DNA used about 17-31 mg of unsorted bulk tissue. Subjects presented with primary liver carcinoma managed by surgical resection. These patients lived with chronic HBV infection and had never been treated.

Germline-derived CDR1 and CDR2 are SQVTM and ANQGSEA. The CDR3 extends over 13 amino acids. Sequenced: tumor-adjacent normal liver tissue. The TCR comes from a man aged 40-50 years with primary liver carcinoma and hepatitis B virus infection. This chain uses TRBV29-1 with TRBJ1-2; D remains unclear. The CDR3 reads CAPEGGGEMGYTF. CDR3 bases: TGCGCTCCGGAGGGCGGCGGAGAAATGGGCTACACATTC.